Each of the 11 T cell receptor beta chains below was sequenced from the same sample in a study of identical twins. TCRdb reprocessed the 5' RACE reads with MiXCR, giving one entry per CDR3 protein. The sample lists about 570,000 distinct CDR3 sequences, roughly 9.9% seen once, with around 3.1% in the top ten. This same sample was also part of a study on yellow fever vaccine responses in identical twins.

Sequences were obtained from PBMCs. These receptors all come from a woman younger than 30 in good health.

In this sample, this clonotype turned up a few times. J is TRBJ2-6 and V is TRBV5-1, with D uncertain. Germline lookup yields CDR1 SGHRS and CDR2 YFSETQ. The CDR3 has 17 residues. V shed 4 bases and J shed 0 bases, with 14 bases lying between them. CDR3 in DNA: TGCGCCAGCAGCCAACAATTACAGATCTCTGGGGCCAACGTCCTGACTTTC. This sequence encodes CASSQQLQISGANVLTF.

In its sample, this clonotype was seen many times. The chain couples TRBV28 to TRBJ2-7, with 7 bases matching TRBD1. Germline CDR1 and CDR2: MDHEN and SYDVKM. The ends lost 10 bases at V and 3 bases at J; junction bases unmatched: 3. CDR3 length: 11 residues. The CDR3 DNA reads as TGTGCCACCGGACAGGTCTACGAGCAGTACTTC. Translated, it gives CATGQVYEQYF.

The rearrangement joins TRBV24-1 to TRBJ2-1; 9 positions match TRBD1. The length of the CDR3 is 18 residues. Germline lookup yields CDR1 KGHDR and CDR2 SFDVKD. Unmatched junction bases numbered 11, after V lost 1 base and J lost 5 bases. The CDR3 loop is CATSDFGGTGLLNNEQFF. The CDR3 DNA follows: TGTGCCACCAGTGATTTCGGTGGGACAGGGTTATTGAACAATGAGCAGTTCTTC.

This clonotype was counted a few times. The genes are TRBV6-2 or TRBV6-3 and TRBJ2-5; no clear D. The CDR3 length is 10 residues. The V gene's germline CDR1 is MNHEY and CDR2 SVGEGT. Trimming took off 6 bases at V and 7 bases at J, with 6 bases between the two ends. The CDR3 loop reads CASRKGTQYF. The CDR3 region has the DNA TGTGCCAGCAGAAAGGGGACCCAGTACTTC.

This clonotype was picked up many times. The chain has TRBV27 and TRBJ2-1; D unresolved. The CDR3 spans 15 residues. V was cut by 3 bases and J by 0 bases, with 9 bases left in between. Germline V CDR1 and CDR2: MNHEY, SMNVEV (reference sequence). CDR3 sequence (DNA): TGTGCCAGCAGTTTCCTGATAAGCTCCTACAATGAGCAGTTCTTC. Protein sequence: CASSFLISSYNEQFF.

This clonotype was observed a handful of times. This chain links TRBV12-3 or TRBV12-4 with TRBJ1-5; tentatively, D is TRBD1 (5 bases). The length of the CDR3 is 14 residues. Trimming removed 6 bases from V and 3 bases from J, with 12 bases in between. CDR3 coding DNA: TGTGCCAGCAGGGGGGGTGTTAACAATCAGCCCCAGCATTTT. This gives the protein CASRGGVNNQPQHF.

This chain connects TRBV29-1 to TRBJ2-7; D remains ambiguous. Germline assignment: CDR1 SQVTM and CDR2 ANQGSEA. Trimming left V 5 bases short and J 2 bases short, with 10 bases between. The CDR3 is 12 amino acids. The CDR3 protein is CSVKGIAYEQYF. For the CDR3, the DNA is TGCAGCGTTAAAGGGATCGCCTACGAGCAGTACTTC.

In this sample, this clonotype turned up once. This sequence may be a read error, since a much larger clone differs from it by one base. The CDR3 region has the DNA TGCGCCACGTCTGGCGACTACAATGAGCAGTTCTTC. It translates to CATSGDYNEQFF. The V gene is TRBV10-1, the J gene TRBJ2-1; D is uncertain. Trimming removed 10 bases from V and 3 bases from J, with 10 bases in between. The CDR3 contains 12 residues. Germline lookup yields CDR1 WNHNN and CDR2 SYGVQD (reference sequence).

This clonotype was counted ten times or more. CDR3 protein: CASKGGHLNTGELFF. The CDR3, as DNA: TGCGCCAGCAAAGGTGGACATTTGAACACCGGGGAGCTGTTTTTT. The rearrangement uses TRBV5-1 and TRBJ2-2, with a possible D match to TRBD1 (5 bases). The CDR3 has 15 amino acids. Germline values: CDR1 SGHRS, CDR2 YFSETQ. V was shortened by 6 bases and J by 1 base, with 13 bases between the two germline ends.

The gene calls are TRBV7-9 and TRBJ1-2; no clear D gene. CDR1 is SEHNR, CDR2 FQNEAQ, per germline (reference sequence). The V gene lost 1 base and the J gene lost 0 bases, with 9 bases spanning the gap. This CDR3 is 15 amino acids long. The CDR3 region is CASSLGLLANYGYTF. CDR3 nucleotides: TGTGCCAGCAGCTTAGGACTGCTTGCTAACTATGGCTACACCTTC.

The table lists this clonotype with many counts. The gene calls are TRBV12-3 or TRBV12-4 and TRBJ2-4, with 8 bases that match TRBD1. This CDR3 is 17 amino acids long. V lost 4 bases and J lost 9; bases outside the gene matches: 17. The CDR3: CASSYGPGTGRGGIQYF. The CDR3 DNA follows: TGTGCCAGCAGTTACGGTCCCGGGACAGGTAGGGGTGGCATTCAGTACTTC.